This is a list of T cell receptor beta chains from one sample in a study of shared clonotypes between healthy human individuals. The method was immunoSEQ multiplex PCR; TCRdb's version includes in-frame clones alone and lacks a portion of them. The data show about 1 million clones, under 80% seen once. The sample was memory CD4+ T cells sorted from blood. Source of these receptors: a man aged 18 to 29 in good health. Both conserved end residues are part of each CDR3. D genes are given only for firm matches. Size values are once, few and many counts, or a class for expanded clones, and some rows have none.

TRBD1	NA	TRBV29-1	TRBJ2-5	CSVDGTGRETQYF	TGCAGCGTCGACGGGACAGGGAGAGAGACCCAGTACTTC
TRBD2	NA	TRBV7-8	TRBJ2-7	CASSLGGLAGSYEQYF	TGTGCCAGCAGCTTAGGGGGACTAGCGGGGAGCTACGAGCAGTACTTC
TRBD2	NA	TRBV28	TRBJ2-2	CASNTPGTSGGGLFGELFF	TGTGCCAGCAACACCCCCGGGACTAGCGGGGGGGGGTTGTTCGGGGAGCTGTTTTTT
TRBD1	few	TRBV7-6	TRBJ1-1	CASSLSLTGVGEAFF	TGTGCCAGCAGCCTCAGTTTAACAGGGGTGGGTGAAGCTTTCTTT
NA	few	TRBV7-9	TRBJ1-5	CASSQGNSNQPQHF	TGTGCCAGCAGCCAGGGAAATAGCAATCAGCCCCAGCATTTT
TRBD2	few	TRBV4-1	TRBJ2-5	CASSQVGLAGVVTQYF	TGCGCCAGCAGCCAAGTGGGACTAGCGGGAGTTGTGACCCAGTACTTC
NA	NA	TRBV2	TRBJ2-5	CASAIAETQYF	TGTGCCAGCGCCATAGCGGAGACCCAGTACTTC
TRBD1	NA	TRBV25-1	TRBJ2-5	CASSSQDRGRWETQYF	TGTGCCAGCAGTTCTCAAGACAGGGGGCGCTGGGAGACCCAGTACTTC
NA	NA	TRBV2	TRBJ1-3	CASRSDILSGNTIYF	TGTGCCAGCAGATCAGACATCCTCTCTGGAAACACCATATATTTT
TRBD2	NA	TRBV5-1	TRBJ2-5	CASSRKLAGVETQYF	TGCGCCAGCAGCCGAAAGCTAGCGGGAGTAGAGACCCAGTACTTC
NA	NA	TRBV30	TRBJ1-3	CAWNPQTGGNTIYF	TGTGCCTGGAATCCCCAAACGGGTGGAAACACCATATATTTT
TRBD1	NA	TRBV25-1	TRBJ1-1	CASTLQGAGTEAFF	TGTGCCAGCACCTTGCAGGGGGCTGGCACTGAAGCTTTCTTT
NA	NA	TRBV7-9	TRBJ1-2	CASSLAEGEANYGYTF	TGTGCCAGCAGCTTAGCGGAGGGGGAGGCTAACTATGGCTACACCTTC
NA	NA	TRBV7-2	TRBJ2-1	CASSTSSNEQFF	TGTGCCAGCAGCACGAGTTCCAATGAGCAGTTCTTC
NA	NA	TRBV10-3	TRBJ1-3	CAISKGVGGNTIYF	TGTGCCATCAGTAAGGGGGTAGGAGGAAACACCATATATTTT
NA	many	TRBV7-2	TRBJ2-1	CASSLRVGDHEQFF	TGTGCCAGCAGCCTCCGCGTCGGGGACCATGAGCAGTTCTTC
TRBD1	NA	TRBV5-1	TRBJ1-6	CASREAQGANSPLHF	TGCGCCAGCAGGGAAGCCCAGGGGGCTAATTCACCCCTCCACTTT
NA	NA	TRBV19	TRBJ2-3	CATAGSSTDTQYF	TGTGCCACCGCAGGGTCTAGCACAGATACGCAGTATTTT
TRBD1	NA	TRBV5-5	TRBJ2-1	CASSLDPNRGNEQFF	TGTGCCAGCAGCCTAGACCCCAACAGGGGAAATGAGCAGTTCTTC
TRBD2	NA	TRBV11-2	TRBJ2-4	CASSFSGGSVDIQYF	TGTGCCAGCAGTTTTAGCGGGGGATCGGTGGACATTCAGTACTTC
TRBD2	NA	TRBV13	TRBJ2-1	CASSRIAGGLNNEQFF	TGTGCCAGCAGCCGAATAGCGGGAGGTTTAAACAATGAGCAGTTCTTC
NA	NA	TRBV30	TRBJ1-2	CAWSVQDSYGYTF	TGTGCCTGGAGTGTACAAGACAGCTATGGCTACACTTTC
NA	NA	TRBV5-4	TRBJ2-2	CASSDPSGNTGELFF	TGTGCCAGCAGCGACCCGAGCGGGAACACCGGGGAGCTGTTTTTT
TRBD1	NA	TRBV11-2	TRBJ2-5	CASSIGQGQETQYF	TGTGCCAGCAGCATCGGACAGGGACAAGAGACCCAGTACTTC
TRBD2	NA	TRBV7-6	TRBJ2-1	CASSFGTSGYNEQFF	TGTGCCAGCAGCTTTGGGACTAGCGGATACAATGAGCAGTTCTTC
NA	NA	TRBV4-1	TRBJ2-3	CASSQDNPRTDTQYF	TGCGCCAGCAGCCAAGATAACCCCAGGACAGATACGCAGTATTTT
NA	once	TRBV6-1	TRBJ2-3	CASSEMYSPADTQYF	TGTGCCAGCAGTGAAATGTACAGCCCGGCAGATACGCAGTATTTT
TRBD1	NA	TRBV5-6	TRBJ2-3	CASSVLGQDSTDTQYF	TGTGCCAGCAGCGTTCTGGGACAGGATAGCACAGATACGCAGTATTTT
NA	NA	TRBV5-4	TRBJ2-3	CASSLGPFGTSTDTQYF	TGTGCCAGCAGCTTGGGACCATTTGGGACTAGCACAGATACGCAGTATTTT
NA	NA	TRBV7-6	TRBJ2-3	CASTGDRETDTQYF	TGTGCCAGCACGGGGGACCGTGAGACAGATACGCAGTATTTT
TRBD1	NA	TRBV5-1	TRBJ1-4	CASSSGTGYEKLFF	TGCGCCAGCAGCTCCGGGACAGGGTATGAAAAACTGTTTTTT
NA	NA	TRBV7-9	TRBJ1-5	CASSLLGGPQHF	TGTGCCAGCAGCTTATTAGGGGGGCCCCAGCATTTT
TRBD2	few	TRBV7-2	TRBJ2-1	CASSLLAGVNEQFF	TGTGCCAGCAGCTTACTAGCGGGGGTCAATGAGCAGTTCTTC
NA	NA	TRBV25-1	TRBJ1-1	CASGRQDNLPAFF	TGTGCCAGCGGACGACAGGACAACCTCCCAGCTTTCTTT
TRBD2	NA	TRBV7-2	TRBJ2-7	CASSLRGGPPERYEQYF	TGTGCCAGCAGCTTAAGGGGAGGGCCCCCCGAGAGGTACGAGCAGTACTTC
NA	NA	TRBV29-1	TRBJ1-4	CSVELRTNEKLFF	TGCAGCGTTGAACTACGGACCAATGAAAAACTGTTTTTT
TRBD2	NA	TRBV6-5	TRBJ2-2	CASSWTSGRAGGELFF	TGTGCCAGCAGTTGGACTAGCGGGAGGGCCGGCGGGGAGCTGTTTTTT
NA	NA	TRBV6-6	TRBJ2-5	CASSTTRGSGETQYF	TGTGCCAGCAGCACGACTAGGGGGAGCGGAGAGACCCAGTACTTC
NA	NA	TRBV6-5	TRBJ2-1	CASRSDIGGWNEQFF	TGTGCCAGCAGGAGTGACATCGGAGGGTGGAATGAGCAGTTCTTC
NA	NA	TRBV29-1	TRBJ2-2	CSVQGNTGELFF	TGCAGCGTCCAGGGGAACACCGGGGAGCTGTTTTTT
TRBD1	NA	TRBV28	TRBJ1-2	CASRTDRGRVTRNYGYTF	TGTGCCAGCAGGACAGACAGGGGGAGAGTCACCCGGAACTATGGCTACACCTTC
TRBD1	NA	TRBV12-5	TRBJ2-3	CASGPGQGASTQYF	TGTGCTAGTGGCCCCGGACAGGGGGCGAGCACGCAGTATTTT
TRBD1	NA	TRBV4-1	TRBJ1-6	CASSQDRGLGSPLHF	TGCGCCAGCAGCCAGGACAGGGGGCTTGGTTCACCCCTCCACTTT
TRBD1	NA	TRBV5-4	TRBJ2-7	CASSLGQGIGYEQYF	TGTGCCAGCAGCTTGGGACAGGGCATCGGCTACGAGCAGTACTTC
NA	NA	TRBV28	TRBJ2-2	CASRTPGDGGELFF	TGTGCCAGCAGAACACCCGGGGACGGCGGGGAGCTGTTTTTT
TRBD2	NA	TRBV6-1	TRBJ2-3	CASSATSGSTDTQYF	TGTGCCAGCAGTGCGACTAGCGGGAGTACAGATACGCAGTATTTT
TRBD1	NA	TRBV2	TRBJ1-4	CASRTGGLANEKLFF	TGTGCCAGCCGAACAGGGGGTTTAGCTAATGAAAAACTGTTTTTT
NA	NA	TRBV27	TRBJ2-3	CASSPGQYSTDTQYF	TGTGCCAGCAGCCCAGGACAATATAGCACAGATACGCAGTATTTT
NA	NA	TRBV5-1	TRBJ1-6	CASSLEGGVSNSPLHF	TGCGCCAGCAGCTTGGAAGGGGGGGTTAGCAATTCACCCCTCCACTTT
NA	NA	TRBV20-1	TRBJ2-1	CSALGGNEQFF	TGCAGTGCTTTGGGTGGGAATGAGCAGTTCTTC